This is a list of T cell receptor beta chains from one sample in a study of breast tumors, draining lymph nodes, adjacent tissues. In TCRdb, the multiplex PCR reads were re-called with MiXCR into one record per CDR3 protein. The table lists about 200,000 distinct CDR3 sequences, approximately 30% of them singletons. The specimen was axillary lymph node tissue. All receptors come from a female donor with breast cancer. Some clones in this sample may be carry-over from other donors' samples. Each CDR3 is given with its conserved first and last residue. The D gene is left open where the match is weak. For some rows the clone size is stated as once, few or many, or as a class when expanded; others skip it.

CASSSKRGYTDTQYF TGTGCCAGCAGCTCGAAGCGGGGCTACACAGATACGCAGTATTTT 15 TRBV7-9 TRBD2 TRBJ2-3 .
CASSLGQSQETQYF TGTGCCAGCAGCTTGGGGCAGTCCCAAGAGACCCAGTACTTC 14 TRBV5-4 . TRBJ2-5 .
CASSSTGYYEQYF TGCGCCAGCAGCTCGACAGGCTACTACGAGCAGTACTTC 13 TRBV5-1 . TRBJ2-7 many
CASSEGTEAFF TGCGCCAGCAGTGAGGGTACTGAAGCTTTCTTT 11 TRBV10-2 . TRBJ1-1 few
CATRPTSGGADTQYF TGTGCCACCCGACCCACTAGCGGGGGGGCCGATACGCAGTATTTT 15 TRBV11-2 TRBD2 TRBJ2-3 many
CASSLKRWGRGTLETQYF TGTGCCAGCAGCTTAAAACGGTGGGGGCGGGGTACGTTAGAGACCCAGTACTTC 18 TRBV7-2 . TRBJ2-5 many
CASSVGGAQGQPQHF TGTGCCAGCAGCGTAGGGGGGGCGCAGGGTCAGCCCCAGCATTTT 15 TRBV9 . TRBJ1-5 many
CASSHQGNNSPLHF TGTGCCAGCAGCCATCAGGGGAATAATTCACCCCTCCACTTT 14 TRBV7-8 . TRBJ1-6 many
CASSSRLGNTGELFF TGTGCCAGCAGCTCTAGACTAGGGAACACCGGGGAGCTGTTTTTT 15 TRBV11-3 . TRBJ2-2 many
CASSLRIGAGRLSNQPQHF TGTGCCAGCAGCTTAAGGATCGGGGCGGGCAGGCTTAGCAATCAGCCCCAGCATTTT 19 TRBV7-8 . TRBJ1-5 .
CASNWGADTQYF TGTGCTAGCAACTGGGGGGCCGATACGCAGTATTTT 12 TRBV2 . TRBJ2-3 .
CASSLSGAYNEQFF TGTGCCAGCAGCTTAAGTGGAGCCTACAATGAGCAGTTCTTC 14 TRBV7-3 . TRBJ2-1 many
CASSVEMGNEQFF TGTGCCAGCAGCGTAGAGATGGGCAATGAGCAGTTCTTC 13 TRBV9 . TRBJ2-1 .
CSALAGLQETQYF TGCAGTGCTTTAGCGGGGCTCCAAGAGACCCAGTACTTC 13 TRBV20-1 TRBD2 TRBJ2-5 many
CASSYSEAREHF TGCGCCAGCAGCTACAGTGAAGCCCGCGAGCATTTT 12 TRBV5-1 . TRBJ1-5 .
CASSRLAGGPRDTQYF TGCGCCAGCAGCCGATTAGCGGGGGGGCCCAGAGATACGCAGTATTTT 16 TRBV4-1 TRBD2 TRBJ2-3 once
CATSDSRDRDEQYF TGTGCCACCAGTGATTCGAGGGACAGGGACGAGCAGTACTTC 14 TRBV24-1 TRBD1 TRBJ2-7 .
CASAVRDRGFNYGYTF TGTGCCAGCGCTGTCCGGGACAGGGGATTTAACTATGGCTACACCTTC 16 TRBV6-5 TRBD1 TRBJ1-2 .
CASSRQTSGRGETQYF TGTGCCAGCAGCAGACAGACTAGCGGTCGGGGAGAGACCCAGTACTTC 16 TRBV3-1 TRBD2 TRBJ2-5 many
CASSTPGDGRGETQYF TGTGCCAGCAGCACCCCGGGAGACGGGAGAGGGGAGACCCAGTACTTC 16 TRBV28 . TRBJ2-5 .
CASTQGADYGYTF TGTGCCAGCACCCAGGGGGCGGATTATGGCTACACCTTC 13 TRBV28 TRBD1 TRBJ1-2 .
CASSINRGGAYGHTF TGTGCCAGCAGCATAAACCGAGGGGGGGCCTATGGCCACACCTTC 15 TRBV5-4 . TRBJ1-2 .
CASSPRETKNIQYF TGTGCCAGCAGTCCCCGGGAAACCAAAAACATTCAGTACTTC 14 TRBV6-5 . TRBJ2-4 few
CASSRTSGGFVEQFF TGTGCCAGCAGTCGGACTAGCGGGGGGTTCGTTGAGCAGTTCTTC 15 TRBV6-1 TRBD2 TRBJ2-1 .
CASSYRDSLGPQHF TGTGCCAGCAGTTACCGGGACAGCCTGGGACCCCAGCATTTT 14 TRBV7-9 TRBD1 TRBJ1-5 .
CSARPGTGTYEQYF TGCAGTGCCCGCCCAGGGACAGGTACCTACGAGCAGTACTTC 14 TRBV20-1 TRBD1 TRBJ2-7 many
CASSFLTSGRTPYNEQFF TGTGCCAGCAGTTTCCTGACTAGCGGGAGAACCCCTTACAATGAGCAGTTCTTC 18 TRBV28 TRBD2 TRBJ2-1 few
CASRGRTGMNTEAFF TGTGCCAGCAGGGGCCGGACAGGGATGAACACTGAAGCTTTCTTT 15 TRBV12-3/TRBV12-4 TRBD1 TRBJ1-1 .
CAGSLGPDGSYNEQFF TGTGCCGGCAGCCTGGGCCCGGACGGCTCCTACAATGAGCAGTTCTTC 16 TRBV4-2 . TRBJ2-1 few
CASSQDTGTRLSGNTIYF TGTGCCAGCAGCCAAGATACAGGGACGAGACTAAGTGGAAACACCATATATTTT 18 TRBV14 . TRBJ1-3 many
CAISDFGGRTDTQYF TGTGCCATCAGTGATTTTGGTGGCCGCACAGATACGCAGTATTTT 15 TRBV10-3 . TRBJ2-3 many
CAWSSWAHGYEQYF TGTGCCTGGAGTTCCTGGGCCCATGGGTACGAGCAGTACTTC 14 TRBV30 . TRBJ2-7 .
CATSSIRETGQETQYF TGTGCCACCTCCTCCATCAGGGAAACGGGGCAAGAGACCCAGTACTTC 16 TRBV24-1 . TRBJ2-5 many
CASSKGQKETQYF TGTGCCAGCAGCAAAGGACAGAAAGAGACCCAGTACTTC 13 TRBV9 . TRBJ2-5 many
CASSTRGGASGNTIYF TGTGCCAGTAGTACGCGCGGGGGGGCCTCTGGAAACACCATATATTTT 16 TRBV19 . TRBJ1-3 .
CSARVPRGPYGYTF TGCAGTGCTAGAGTTCCGAGGGGACCCTATGGCTACACCTTC 14 TRBV20-1 . TRBJ1-2 many
CSVTGNYEQYF TGCAGCGTTACAGGAAACTACGAGCAGTACTTC 11 TRBV29-1 . TRBJ2-7 many
CASSASRDRSPKSGNTIYF TGTGCCAGCAGCGCTAGCCGGGACAGGTCTCCTAAATCTGGAAACACCATATATTTT 19 TRBV9 TRBD1 TRBJ1-3 .
CASSPLGTGGTDTQYF TGTGCCAGCTCACCACTCGGGACAGGGGGGACAGATACGCAGTATTTT 16 TRBV18 TRBD1 TRBJ2-3 .
CASSESLAGANEQYF TGTGCCAGCAGTGAATCCTTAGCGGGAGCTAACGAGCAGTACTTC 15 TRBV25-1 TRBD2 TRBJ2-7 .
CASSEWAGATDTQYF TGTGCCAGCAGTGAATGGGCGGGGGCCACAGATACGCAGTATTTT 15 TRBV6-1 . TRBJ2-3 many
CSASSPSGTSGYPPPEFF TGCAGTGCTAGTTCCCCCTCCGGGACTAGCGGGTACCCACCCCCGGAGTTCTTC 18 TRBV20-1 TRBD2 TRBJ2-1 .
CATSLPRGNTGELFF TGTGCCACCAGTCTACCCAGGGGAAACACCGGGGAGCTGTTTTTT 15 TRBV24-1 . TRBJ2-2 many
CSAPNVGYSNQPQHF TGCAGTGCACCTAATGTGGGTTATAGCAATCAGCCCCAGCATTTT 15 TRBV20-1 . TRBJ1-5 many
CASSHSGGDVKETQYF TGTGCCAGCAGTCACTCGGGAGGGGACGTCAAAGAGACCCAGTACTTC 16 TRBV6-2/TRBV6-3 TRBD2 TRBJ2-5 few
CASSLFGVLEKLFF TGTGCCAGCAGCTTATTCGGCGTTTTGGAAAAACTGTTTTTT 14 TRBV7-6 . TRBJ1-4 once
CASSASGGRISSGNTIYF TGCGCCAGCAGCGCCTCGGGCGGGAGAATCTCCTCTGGAAACACCATATATTTT 18 TRBV4-1 . TRBJ1-3 .
CASSTPLAGGPVGETQYF TGTGCCAGCAGCACTCCCCTAGCGGGGGGTCCCGTGGGGGAGACCCAGTACTTC 18 TRBV11-2 TRBD2 TRBJ2-5 .
CASSKGPLLYNEQFF TGTGCCAGCAGCAAGGGACCGCTTCTCTACAATGAACAGTTCTTC 15 TRBV7-2 . TRBJ2-1 .
CASSGQGREQYF TGTGCCAGCAGCGGACAGGGGCGGGAGCAGTACTTC 12 TRBV5-4 TRBD1 TRBJ2-7 many
CSAIQGTNEKLFF TGCAGTGCTATACAGGGGACTAATGAAAAACTGTTTTTT 13 TRBV20-1 TRBD1 TRBJ1-4 many
CSVVGSTGLTDTQYF TGCAGCGTTGTGGGCTCGACGGGGCTCACAGATACGCAGTATTTT 15 TRBV29-1 . TRBJ2-3 many
CASSLGADSSTDTQYF TGTGCCAGCAGCCTAGGGGCTGACAGTAGCACAGATACGCAGTATTTT 16 TRBV11-2 . TRBJ2-3 many
CASSPRPGVSGELFF TGTGCCAGCAGCCCTCGACCCGGTGTTTCCGGGGAGCTGTTTTTT 15 TRBV6-2/TRBV6-3 . TRBJ2-2 few
CSARDRGVRLYGYTF TGCAGTGCTAGAGATCGAGGGGTTAGGCTCTATGGCTACACCTTC 15 TRBV20-1 . TRBJ1-2 many
CASSSGTGDEQYF TGTGCCAGCAGCTCCGGGACAGGGGACGAGCAGTACTTC 13 TRBV7-2 TRBD1 TRBJ2-7 many
CASSRQGDSPLHF TGTGCCAGCAGCCGACAGGGAGATTCACCCCTCCACTTT 13 TRBV11-2 TRBD1 TRBJ1-6 many
CSARKGGVLLSGNTIYF TGCAGTGCTAGAAAAGGTGGAGTGCTCCTCTCTGGAAACACCATATATTTT 17 TRBV20-1 . TRBJ1-3 many
CASSHSGPADTQYF TGTGCCAGCAGTCACTCGGGACCCGCAGATACGCAGTATTTT 14 TRBV6-1 . TRBJ2-3 .